The present TCR beta chain was sequenced within a study of Tregs in tolerant kidney transplant recipients. Findings and caveats of the study: Activated donor B cell expansion appeared to reveal the most relevant donor-specific TCRbeta repertoire. The small number of patients limits these findings pending further validation.

For this clone: Its antigen is as yet unknown.

CD4+CD25+CD127- Tregs, CD4+CD25- non-Tregs, CD4 and CD8 cells were sorted. The method was immunoSEQ multiplex PCR; TCRdb's version includes in-frame clones alone and lacks a portion of them. The sample yields 200,000 to 300,000 clones, around 81% seen once. The specimen sequenced was CD4+ T cells from blood. The sequence derives from a human donor in good health.

For the CDR3, the DNA is TGCGCCAGCAGTCCGTTTGGGCAACTGCGGCTCTCTGGGGCCAACGTCCTGACTTTC. As protein: CASSPFGQLRLSGANVLTF. The J gene is TRBJ2-6, the V gene TRBV23-1; D call uncertain. TRBV23-1 is sorted into the ORF group, with uncertain function. The CDR3 contains 19 residues. Trimming removed 4 bases from V and 0 bases from J, with 19 bases in between.